These 14 T cell receptor beta chains were sequenced from one sample in a study of T cells expressing NK-cell markers. TCRdb re-called the 5' RACE reads and shows each CDR3 protein once, DNA omitted. This table lists roughly 350,000 distinct CDR3 sequences. Sequencing was performed on blood T cells: a sorted CD56 or NKG2C T cell subset, CD4+ or CD8+ T cells, or bulk PBMC T cells (not recorded which). Every receptor here comes from a man aged 18-70 years in good health.

This chain joins TRBV18 and TRBJ1-1; without DNA, the TCRdb call of TRBD1 cannot be checked. Germline V gene lookup returns CDR1 KGHSH and CDR2 LQKENI. The CDR3 covers 14 residues. The CDR3 sequence is CASSSKGRDTEAFF.

The chain carries TRBV7-6 and TRBJ2-2. This CDR3 has 14 amino acids. Germline-derived CDR1 and CDR2 are SGHVS and FNYEAQ. CDR3 residues: CASSVLDGPGELFF.

The CDR3 here is CASSSRQGETQYF. The V gene is TRBV18, the J gene TRBJ2-5; TCRdb selects TRBD1, and the lack of DNA leaves this call unchecked. The CDR3 sequence is 13 residues long. Germline assignment: CDR1 KGHSH and CDR2 LQKENI.

This chain connects TRBV3-1 to TRBJ2-7; TCRdb gives TRBD1 as the D gene, but with no DNA this cannot be confirmed. The CDR3 is 15 amino acids. Germline CDR1 is LGHDT and CDR2 is YNNKEL (reference sequence). The CDR3 reads CASSQVSRGYDEQYF.

J is TRBJ2-3 and V is TRBV6-5; the D call of TRBD1 rests on TCRdb alone, since no DNA is present to check it. This CDR3 comprises 14 residues. Germline CDR1 is MNHEY and CDR2 is SVGAGI. The CDR3 reads CASSYAIQRPTQYF.

The rearrangement links TRBV29-1 to TRBJ2-5; the TRBD1 assignment by TCRdb is unverifiable without DNA. The CDR3 consists of 15 residues. Per germline, CDR1 SQVTM and CDR2 ANQGSEA. The CDR3 spells CSVAARATGQETQYF.

The rearrangement uses TRBV3-1 and TRBJ2-1; without DNA, the TCRdb call of TRBD1 cannot be checked. CDR1 is LGHDT and CDR2 is YNNKEL in the germline V gene (reference sequence). The CDR3 has 15 residues. The CDR3: CASSQGSGAYNEQFF.

V and J are TRBV7-3 and TRBJ2-1; absent DNA, TCRdb's TRBD2 call cannot be checked. CDR3 size: 16 residues. CDR1 SGHTA and CDR2 FQGTGA come from the germline V gene. This CDR3 reads CASSLTTASGGARQFF.

The chain employs TRBV7-9 and TRBJ1-5; the D call from TCRdb, TRBD1, cannot be confirmed without DNA. Germline V gene lookup returns CDR1 SEHNR and CDR2 FQNEAQ (reference sequence). The CDR3 runs 14 residues. The CDR3 spells CASSTQGFNQPQHF.

The CDR3 is CASRETGTSGGTQYF. This chain uses TRBV2 with TRBJ2-5; with no DNA, the TCRdb D assignment of TRBD1 cannot be verified. The germline V gene has CDR1 SNHLY and CDR2 FYNNEI. CDR3 length equals 15 residues.

V is TRBV4-1 and J is TRBJ2-5; with no DNA, the TCRdb D assignment of TRBD2 cannot be verified. This CDR3 has 14 amino acids. The V gene's germline CDR1 is MGHRA and CDR2 YSYEKL. CDR3 protein: CASSHPDFQETQYF.

The chain joins TRBV30 to TRBJ1-4. The CDR3 runs 12 residues. Per the germline V gene, CDR1 is GTSNPN and CDR2 is SVGIG (reference sequence). The CDR3 spells CAWSVLREKLFF.

The genes are TRBV20-1 and TRBJ2-7; the D gene TCRdb calls, TRBD1, cannot be checked with no DNA. The CDR3 totals 16 residues. CDR1 is DFQATT and CDR2 is SNEGSKA in the germline V gene (reference sequence). CDR3 in amino acids: CSARGTDRGSRWEQYF.

The chain couples TRBV18 to TRBJ2-1; TCRdb outputs TRBD2, but without DNA this stays unchecked. Germline V CDR1 and CDR2: KGHSH, LQKENI. The CDR3 consists of 17 residues. CDR3 in amino acids: CASSPGLAGGPTDEQFF.